This T cell receptor beta chain was sequenced for a study of PD-L1 blockade in urothelial cancer. Background on the study: Previous chemotherapy exposure amounted to 0 to 3 regimens for patients. Blood analysis occurred 3 weeks (second dose) and 6 weeks after treatment start. General observations from the study: Tumor-associated clones in the blood of durable-benefit patients grew more at 3 weeks. Pretreatment blood TCR clonality under the median forecast improved survival.

The germline CDR1 and CDR2 sequences are MDHEN and SYDVKM. The CDR3 has 16 residues. V gave up 0 bases and J gave up 6 bases; unmatched junction bases: 6. With regard to this clone: Its cognate antigen is unknown.

Described time point: peripheral blood 6 weeks after treatment start. Measured with immunoSEQ multiplex PCR; TCRdb has only the in-frame clones, and not every one. The sample contains approximately 47,000 clones, about 82% of which appear only once. This chain connects TRBV28 to TRBJ2-3; 10 bases fit TRBD1. The clonotype was recovered from a man aged 65-85 years with urothelial cancer. Sequencing used PBMCs, obtained around atezolizumab (anti-PD-L1) treatment. The CDR3 region has the DNA TGTGCCAGCAGTTTATGGGAAGGGACAGGGGAGGATACGCAGTATTTT. Translating gives CASSLWEGTGEDTQYF.